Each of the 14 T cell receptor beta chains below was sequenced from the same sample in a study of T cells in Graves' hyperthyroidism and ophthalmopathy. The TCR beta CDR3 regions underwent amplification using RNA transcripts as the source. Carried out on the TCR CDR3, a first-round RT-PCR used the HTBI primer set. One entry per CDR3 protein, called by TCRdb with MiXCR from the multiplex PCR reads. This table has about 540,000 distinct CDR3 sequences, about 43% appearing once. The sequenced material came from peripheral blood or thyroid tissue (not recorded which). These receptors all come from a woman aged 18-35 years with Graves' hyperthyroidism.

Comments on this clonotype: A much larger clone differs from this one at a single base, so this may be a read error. CDR3 coding DNA: TGCAGCGTTGCACAGGGGAAAGACACTGAAGCTTTCTTT. The encoded protein is CSVAQGKDTEAFF. This sequence joins TRBV29-1 and TRBJ1-1, with TRBD1 identical over 7 bases. V shed 4 bases and J 3 bases; nucleotides not matched to a gene: 5. The V gene's germline CDR1 is SQVTM and CDR2 ANQGSEA. The CDR3 totals 13 residues.

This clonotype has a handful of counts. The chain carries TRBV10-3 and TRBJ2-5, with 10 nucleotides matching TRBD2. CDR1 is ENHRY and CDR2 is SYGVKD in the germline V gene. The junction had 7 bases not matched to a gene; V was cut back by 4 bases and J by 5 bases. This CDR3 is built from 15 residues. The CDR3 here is CAISGSSGRGETQYF. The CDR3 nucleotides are TGTGCCATCAGTGGTTCTAGCGGGAGAGGTGAGACCCAGTACTTC.

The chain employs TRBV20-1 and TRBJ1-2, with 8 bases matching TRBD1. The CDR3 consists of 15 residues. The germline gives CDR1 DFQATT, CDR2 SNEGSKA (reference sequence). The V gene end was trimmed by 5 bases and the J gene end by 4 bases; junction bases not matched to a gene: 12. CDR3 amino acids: CSAPRQGPGGYGYTF. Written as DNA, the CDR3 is TGCAGTGCTCCCCGACAGGGGCCAGGCGGCTATGGCTACACCTTC.

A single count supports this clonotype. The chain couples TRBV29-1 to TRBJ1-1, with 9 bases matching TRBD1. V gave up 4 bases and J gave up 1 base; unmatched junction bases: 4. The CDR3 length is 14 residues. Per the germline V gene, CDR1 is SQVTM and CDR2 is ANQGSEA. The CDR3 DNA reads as TGCAGCGTTGTAATACAGGGGGCGAACACTGAAGCTTTCTTT. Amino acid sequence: CSVVIQGANTEAFF.

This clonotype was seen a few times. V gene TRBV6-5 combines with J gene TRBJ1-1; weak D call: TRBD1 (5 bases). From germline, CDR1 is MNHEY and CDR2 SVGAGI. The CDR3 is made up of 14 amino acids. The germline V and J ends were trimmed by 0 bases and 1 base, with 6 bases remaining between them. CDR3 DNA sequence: TGTGCCAGCAGTTACTCCGGGGGGAACACTGAAGCTTTCTTT. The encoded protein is CASSYSGGNTEAFF.

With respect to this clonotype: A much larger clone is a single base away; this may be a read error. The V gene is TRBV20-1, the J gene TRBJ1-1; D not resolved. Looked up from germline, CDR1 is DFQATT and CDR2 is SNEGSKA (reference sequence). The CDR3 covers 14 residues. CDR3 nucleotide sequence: TGCAGTGCTAGAGTCTACCCCACGAACACTGAAGCTTCCTTT. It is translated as CSARVYPTNTEASF.

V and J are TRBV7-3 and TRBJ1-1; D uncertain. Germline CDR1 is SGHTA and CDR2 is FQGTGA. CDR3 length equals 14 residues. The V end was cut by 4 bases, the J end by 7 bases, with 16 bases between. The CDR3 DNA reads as TGTGCCAGCAGCTACGATCAGCGGGCCAGTGAAGCTTTCTTT. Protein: CASSYDQRASEAFF.

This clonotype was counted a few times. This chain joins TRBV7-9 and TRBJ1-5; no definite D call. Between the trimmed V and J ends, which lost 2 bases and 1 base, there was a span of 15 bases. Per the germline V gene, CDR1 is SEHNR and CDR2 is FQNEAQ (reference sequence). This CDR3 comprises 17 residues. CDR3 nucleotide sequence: TGTGCCAGCAGCTTACTTTCCGCGGACCGAAGCAATCAGCCCCAGCATTTT. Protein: CASSLLSADRSNQPQHF. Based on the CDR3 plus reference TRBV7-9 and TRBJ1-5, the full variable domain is DTGVSQNPRHKITKRGQNVTFRCDPISEHNRLYWYRQTLGQGPEFLTYFQNEAQLEKSRLLSDRFSAERPKGSFSTLEIQRTEQGDSAMYLCASSLLSADRSNQPQHFGDGTRLSIL.

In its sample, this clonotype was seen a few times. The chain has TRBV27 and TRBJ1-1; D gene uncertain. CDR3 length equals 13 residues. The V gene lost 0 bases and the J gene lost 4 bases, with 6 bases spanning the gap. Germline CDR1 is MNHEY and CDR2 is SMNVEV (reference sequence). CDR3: CASSLSSPTEAFF. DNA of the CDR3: TGTGCCAGCAGTTTATCCTCCCCCACTGAAGCTTTCTTT.

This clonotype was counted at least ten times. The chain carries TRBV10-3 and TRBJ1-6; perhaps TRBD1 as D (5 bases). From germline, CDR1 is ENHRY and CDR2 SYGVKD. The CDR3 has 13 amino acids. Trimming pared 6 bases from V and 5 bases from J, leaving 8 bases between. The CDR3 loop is CAISRENNSPLHF. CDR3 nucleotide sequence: TGTGCCATCAGCAGGGAAAATAATTCACCCCTCCACTTT.

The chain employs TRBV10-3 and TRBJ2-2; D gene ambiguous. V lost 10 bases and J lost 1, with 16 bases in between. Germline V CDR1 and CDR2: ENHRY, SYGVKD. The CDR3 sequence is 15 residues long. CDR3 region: CASSSIGLNTGELFF. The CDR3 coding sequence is TGTGCCAGCAGCTCGATAGGGCTGAACACCGGGGAGCTGTTTTTT.

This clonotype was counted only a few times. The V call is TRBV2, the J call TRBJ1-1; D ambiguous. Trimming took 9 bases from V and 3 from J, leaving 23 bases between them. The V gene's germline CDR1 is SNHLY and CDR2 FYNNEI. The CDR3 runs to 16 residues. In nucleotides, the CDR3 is TGTGCCAGTGCTCGATATTTGGCGGCGTGGCACACTGAAGCTTTCTTT. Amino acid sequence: CASARYLAAWHTEAFF. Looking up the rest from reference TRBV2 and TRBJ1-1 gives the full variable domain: EPEVTQTPSHQVTQMGQEVILRCVPISNHLYFYWYRQILGQKVEFLVSFYNNEISEKSEIFDDQFSVERPDGSNFTLKIRSTKLEDSAMYFCASARYLAAWHTEAFFGQGTRLTVV.

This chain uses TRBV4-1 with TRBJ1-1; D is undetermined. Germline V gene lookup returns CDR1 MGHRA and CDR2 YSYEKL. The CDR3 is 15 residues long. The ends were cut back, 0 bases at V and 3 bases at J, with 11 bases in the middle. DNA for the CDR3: TGCGCCAGCAGCCAAGAAGGAGCGTCGGACACTGAAGCTTTCTTT. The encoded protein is CASSQEGASDTEAFF.

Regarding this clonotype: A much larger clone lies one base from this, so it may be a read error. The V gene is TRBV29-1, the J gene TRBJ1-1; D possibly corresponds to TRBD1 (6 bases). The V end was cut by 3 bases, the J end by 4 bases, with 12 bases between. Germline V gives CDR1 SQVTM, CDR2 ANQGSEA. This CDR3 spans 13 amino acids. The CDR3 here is CSVEGGPATEAFF. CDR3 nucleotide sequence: TGCAGCGTTGAGGGGGGCCCGGCCACTGAAGCTTTCTTT.